The clone carrying this TCR beta chain has just a few counts. The antigen is unknown. The data originate from a study of radiotherapy plus CTLA-4 blockade in lung cancer. Study summary: Patients showed objective responses in 15% to 20% of cases and disease control in under 35%.

General study results and limits: Peripheral blood showed expansion of tumor-derived TCR clones after radiotherapy and ipilimumab. Together with interferon-beta, which increased in serum after radiation, early dynamic changes in blood T cell clones were reportedly the best predictors of response.

Treatment of patients with chemo-refractory metastatic non-small-cell lung cancer consisted of focal radiation plus CTLA-4 blockade with ipilimumab. The data were produced by immunoSEQ multiplex PCR, yet TCRdb's version contains in-frame clones alone and is incomplete. Among roughly 32,000 clones listed, around 70% were seen once. The CDR3 is made up of 13 amino acids. The germline V gene has CDR1 MNHEY and CDR2 SVGAGI. The V gene lost 7 bases and the J gene lost 4 bases, with 10 bases spanning the gap. Source: peripheral blood, taken from a patient treated with radiotherapy plus ipilimumab. This sequence joins TRBV6-5 and TRBJ2-2, with D possibly TRBD2 on 6 matching bases. The clonotype originates from a human donor with non-small cell lung cancer who had stable disease on radiotherapy plus ipilimumab. Here the CDR3 reads CASNTSPTGELFF. DNA of the CDR3: TGTGCCAGCAACACTAGCCCCACCGGGGAGCTGTTTTTT.